This T cell receptor (beta chain) emerged from a study of CD8+ T cells in alopecia areata. Study-wide findings and caveats: Clonality in the scalp and expanded CD8+ clones ranked among the top 100 were significantly decreased by tofacitinib.

This sample's treatment: oral pan-JAK inhibitor, 5-10 mg twice daily. Samples from alopecia areata patients were lesional scalp punch biopsies and peripheral blood. The germline CDR1 and CDR2 sequences are MGHRA and YSYEKL. CDR3 length: 15 amino acids. Trimming removed 0 bases from V and 5 bases from J, with 12 bases in between. Following extraction, RNA underwent reverse transcription to cDNA, which served as the sequencing template. The assay was immunoSEQ multiplex PCR, and TCRdb's table has in-frame clones only and misses some. The sample lists hundreds of thousands of clones, 60% occurring once. Regarding this clone: Its antigen is unknown.

The TCR originated in a human donor with alopecia areata. The source material was CD4+ T cells sorted from blood, sampled around week 54, from a patient treated with tofacitinib. V and J are TRBV4-1 and TRBJ2-3, with a weak D call TRBD2 (6 bases). The CDR3 DNA is TGCGCCAGCAGCCAAGATTTAGGTAGCGGAGATACGCAGTATTTT. It encodes CASSQDLGSGDTQYF.